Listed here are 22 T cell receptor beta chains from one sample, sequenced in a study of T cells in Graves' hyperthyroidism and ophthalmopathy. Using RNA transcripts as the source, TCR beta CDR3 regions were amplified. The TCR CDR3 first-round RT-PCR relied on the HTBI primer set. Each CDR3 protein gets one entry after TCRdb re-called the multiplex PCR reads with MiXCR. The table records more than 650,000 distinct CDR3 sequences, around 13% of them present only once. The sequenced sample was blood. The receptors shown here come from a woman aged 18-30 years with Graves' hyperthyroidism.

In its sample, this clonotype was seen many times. CDR3 coding DNA: TGTGCCAGCAGTTCCAGGGTTACAACTGTAAGGCCTTACCAAGAGACCCAGTACTTC. Protein: CASSSRVTTVRPYQETQYF. The chain employs TRBV6-5 and TRBJ2-5; the D gene is possibly TRBD1 (5 bases). The V and J ends lost 4 bases and 0 bases respectively, with 24 bases between them. The CDR3 has 19 amino acids. CDR1 and CDR2 (germline): MNHEY, SVGAGI.

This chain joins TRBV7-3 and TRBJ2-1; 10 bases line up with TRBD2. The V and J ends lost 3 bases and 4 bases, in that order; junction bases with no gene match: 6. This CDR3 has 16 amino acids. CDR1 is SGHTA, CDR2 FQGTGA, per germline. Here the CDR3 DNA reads TGTGCCAGCAGCTTGACCGGGACTAGCGAGTACAATGAGCAGTTCTTC. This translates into CASSLTGTSEYNEQFF.

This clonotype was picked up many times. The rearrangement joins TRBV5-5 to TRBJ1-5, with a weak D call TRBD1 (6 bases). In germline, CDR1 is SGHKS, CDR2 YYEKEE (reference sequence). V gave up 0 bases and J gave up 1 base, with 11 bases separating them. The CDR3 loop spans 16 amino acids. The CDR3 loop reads CASSLASDRSNQPQHF. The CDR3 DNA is TGTGCCAGCAGCTTGGCCAGCGACAGGAGCAATCAGCCCCAGCATTTT.

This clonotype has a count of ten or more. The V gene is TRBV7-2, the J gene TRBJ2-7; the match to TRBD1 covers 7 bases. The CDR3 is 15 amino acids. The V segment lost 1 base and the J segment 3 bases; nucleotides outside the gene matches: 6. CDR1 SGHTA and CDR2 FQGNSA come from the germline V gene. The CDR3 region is CASSLEGRDSYEQYF. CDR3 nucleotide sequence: TGTGCCAGCAGCTTAGAGGGCCGGGACAGCTACGAGCAGTACTTC.

This chain's CDR3 is CASSSTHRQGGETQYF. DNA of the CDR3: TGTGCCAGCAGTTCCACCCACCGACAGGGGGGGGAGACCCAGTACTTC. The chain has TRBV27 and TRBJ2-5; 9 positions agree with TRBD1. Per germline, CDR1 MNHEY and CDR2 SMNVEV (reference sequence). The length of the CDR3 is 16 residues. After removal of 4 bases from V and 5 bases from J, the junction contained 11 bases not matched to a gene.

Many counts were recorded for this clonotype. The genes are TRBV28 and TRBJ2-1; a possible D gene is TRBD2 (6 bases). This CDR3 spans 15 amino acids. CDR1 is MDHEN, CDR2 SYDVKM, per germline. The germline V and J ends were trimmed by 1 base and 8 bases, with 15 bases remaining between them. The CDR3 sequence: CASSLFRDFRDEQFF. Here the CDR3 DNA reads TGTGCCAGCAGTTTATTCCGGGACTTTCGCGATGAGCAGTTCTTC.

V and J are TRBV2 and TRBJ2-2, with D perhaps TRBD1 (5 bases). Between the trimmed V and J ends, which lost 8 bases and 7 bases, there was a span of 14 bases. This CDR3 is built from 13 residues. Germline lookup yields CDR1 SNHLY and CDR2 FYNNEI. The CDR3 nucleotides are TGTGCCAGCTTACCCCAGGGTGTCGGGGAGCTGTTTTTT. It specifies CASLPQGVGELFF.

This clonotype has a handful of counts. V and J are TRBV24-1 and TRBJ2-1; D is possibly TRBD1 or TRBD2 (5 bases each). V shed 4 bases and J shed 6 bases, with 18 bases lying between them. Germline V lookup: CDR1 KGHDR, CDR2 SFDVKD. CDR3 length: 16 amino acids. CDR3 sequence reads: CATSDVLEGPGNEQFF. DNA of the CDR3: TGTGCCACCAGTGACGTCCTTGAGGGGCCGGGCAATGAGCAGTTCTTC.

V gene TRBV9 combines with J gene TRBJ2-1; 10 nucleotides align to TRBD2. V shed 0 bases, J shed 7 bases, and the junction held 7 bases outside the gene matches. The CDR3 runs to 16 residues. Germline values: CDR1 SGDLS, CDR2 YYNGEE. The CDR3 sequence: CASSVAASGRTNEQFF. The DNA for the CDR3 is TGTGCCAGCAGCGTAGCGGCTAGCGGGAGAACAAATGAGCAGTTCTTC.

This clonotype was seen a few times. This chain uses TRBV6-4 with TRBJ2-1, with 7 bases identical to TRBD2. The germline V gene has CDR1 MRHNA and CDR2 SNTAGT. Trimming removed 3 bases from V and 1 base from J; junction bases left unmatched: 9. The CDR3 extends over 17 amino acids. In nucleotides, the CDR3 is TGTGCCAGCAGTGATTCCGGGAGCGGGATTTCCTACAATGAGCAGTTCTTC. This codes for CASSDSGSGISYNEQFF.

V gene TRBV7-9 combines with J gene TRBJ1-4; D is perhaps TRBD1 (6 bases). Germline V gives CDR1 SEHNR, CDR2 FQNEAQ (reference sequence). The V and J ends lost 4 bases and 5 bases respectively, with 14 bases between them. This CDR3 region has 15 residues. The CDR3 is CASSSQGTLNEKLFF. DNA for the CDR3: TGTGCCAGCAGCTCCCAGGGGACCCTAAATGAAAAACTGTTTTTT.

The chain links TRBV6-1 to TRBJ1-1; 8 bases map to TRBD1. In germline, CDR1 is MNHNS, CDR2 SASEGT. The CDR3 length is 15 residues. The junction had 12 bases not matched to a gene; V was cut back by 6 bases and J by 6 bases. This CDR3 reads CASRKQGVGFSEAFF. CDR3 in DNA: TGTGCCAGCAGAAAACAGGGGGTCGGGTTCTCTGAAGCTTTCTTT.

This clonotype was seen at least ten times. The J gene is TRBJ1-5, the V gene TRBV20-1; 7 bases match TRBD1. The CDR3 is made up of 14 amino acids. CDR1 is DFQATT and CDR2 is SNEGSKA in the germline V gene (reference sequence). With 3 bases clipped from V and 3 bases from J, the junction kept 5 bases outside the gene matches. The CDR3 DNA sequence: TGCAGTGCTAGGGGGGGACAGATCAATCAGCCCCAGCATTTT. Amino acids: CSARGGQINQPQHF.

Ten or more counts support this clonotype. The CDR3 region is CASKETSGEMLPHYNEQFF. The CDR3 DNA reads TGTGCCAGCAAGGAGACTAGCGGAGAGATGCTGCCCCACTACAATGAGCAGTTCTTC. The chain recombines TRBV27 with TRBJ2-1, with TRBD2 matching 9 bases. The length of the CDR3 is 19 residues. After removal of 7 bases from V and 3 bases from J, the junction contained 19 bases not matched to a gene. CDR1 and CDR2 from the germline V gene are MNHEY and SMNVEV (reference sequence).

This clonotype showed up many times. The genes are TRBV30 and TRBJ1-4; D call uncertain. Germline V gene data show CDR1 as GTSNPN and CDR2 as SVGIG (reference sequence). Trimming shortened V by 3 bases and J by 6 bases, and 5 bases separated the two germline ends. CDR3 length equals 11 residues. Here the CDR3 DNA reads TGTGCCTGGAGGGAATATGAAAAACTGTTTTTT. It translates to CAWREYEKLFF.

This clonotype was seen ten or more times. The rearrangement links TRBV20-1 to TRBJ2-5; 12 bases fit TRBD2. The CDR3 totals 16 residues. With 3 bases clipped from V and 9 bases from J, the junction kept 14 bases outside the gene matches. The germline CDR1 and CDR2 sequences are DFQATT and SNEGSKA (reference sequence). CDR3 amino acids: CSASFPREASGRAQYF. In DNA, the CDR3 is TGCAGTGCTAGTTTCCCCCGAGAAGCTAGCGGGAGGGCCCAGTACTTC.

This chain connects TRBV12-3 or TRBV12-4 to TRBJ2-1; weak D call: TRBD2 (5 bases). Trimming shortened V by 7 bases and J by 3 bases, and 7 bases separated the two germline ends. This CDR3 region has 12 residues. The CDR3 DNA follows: TGTGCCAGCAAGGGAGACTACAATGAGCAGTTCTTC. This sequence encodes CASKGDYNEQFF.

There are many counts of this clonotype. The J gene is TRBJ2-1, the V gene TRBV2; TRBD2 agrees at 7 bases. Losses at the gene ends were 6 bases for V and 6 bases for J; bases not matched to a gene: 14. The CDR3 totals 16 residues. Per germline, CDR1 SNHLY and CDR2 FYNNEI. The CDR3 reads CASSPAGEGRFNEQFF. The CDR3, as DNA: TGTGCCAGCAGCCCGGCGGGGGAGGGCCGCTTCAATGAGCAGTTCTTC.

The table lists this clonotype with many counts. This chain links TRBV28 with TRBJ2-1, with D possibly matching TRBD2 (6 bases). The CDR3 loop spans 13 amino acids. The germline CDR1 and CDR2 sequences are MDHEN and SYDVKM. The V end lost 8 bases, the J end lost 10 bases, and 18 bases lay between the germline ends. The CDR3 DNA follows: TGTGCCAGCGAGGGACTCCTGCGGAGCGAGCAGTTCTTC. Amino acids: CASEGLLRSEQFF.

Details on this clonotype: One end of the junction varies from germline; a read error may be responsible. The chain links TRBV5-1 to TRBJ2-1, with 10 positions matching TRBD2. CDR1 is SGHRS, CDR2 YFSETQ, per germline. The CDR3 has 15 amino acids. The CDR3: CASSSSGRVHNEQFF. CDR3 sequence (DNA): TGTGCCAGCAGCTCTAGCGGGAGAGTCCACAATGAGCAGTTCTTC.

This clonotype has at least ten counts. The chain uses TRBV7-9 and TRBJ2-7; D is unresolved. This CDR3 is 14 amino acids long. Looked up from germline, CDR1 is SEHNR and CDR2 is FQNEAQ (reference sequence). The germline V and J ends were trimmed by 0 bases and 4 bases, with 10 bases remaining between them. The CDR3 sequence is CASSLANSLYEQYF. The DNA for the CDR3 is TGTGCCAGCAGCTTAGCGAACTCCTTGTACGAGCAGTACTTC.

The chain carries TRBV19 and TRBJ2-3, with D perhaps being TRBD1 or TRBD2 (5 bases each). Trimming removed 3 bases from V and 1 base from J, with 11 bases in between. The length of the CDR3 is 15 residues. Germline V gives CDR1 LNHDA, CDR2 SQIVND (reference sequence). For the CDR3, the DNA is TGTGCCAGTAGTATTTCGGGACGCCGCACAGATACGCAGTATTTT. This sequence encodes CASSISGRRTDTQYF.